Given below is one T cell receptor beta chain in context. The antigen remains unidentified. The data were produced by immunoSEQ multiplex PCR, yet TCRdb's version contains in-frame clones alone and is incomplete. The repertoire includes roughly 110,000 clones, about 90% of them detected once, and around 4.4% sits in the top ten. This sample was taken from a study of T cell responses to AZD1222 COVID-19 vaccine. Overall study: Recipients boosted at about 4 weeks or about 12 weeks are pooled. The study, taken as a whole, reports: Targeting of unmutated variant regions was reportedly seen in nearly half of spike-specific TCRs. Just a handful of people given AZD1222 tested seropositive at baseline.

J was trimmed by 11 bases and V by 3 bases; bases with no gene match: 8. The CDR3 loop spans 13 amino acids. Germline values: CDR1 ENHRY, CDR2 SYGVKD. Sequencing was performed on peripheral blood, taken on day 0 of AZD1222 vaccination. The chain employs TRBV10-3 and TRBJ1-1; 8 bases are a match to TRBD1. This clonotype was sampled from an adult in good health. DNA of the CDR3: TGTGCCATCAGTGACCCAGGACAGGGCTGGGCTTTCTTT. Amino acid sequence: CAISDPGQGWAFF.